The T cell receptor beta chain under discussion was sequenced for a study of shared clonotypes between healthy human individuals (dated by TCRdb to 2020 to 2021). About the full investigation: The cohort included three men and a couple of women between 18 and 49 years of age. Different laboratories and diverse techniques were used to prepare libraries and sequence TCR repertoires, to increase sequencing depth and limit assay-specific biases. The study deeply sequenced blood TCR repertoires of 5 or 6 healthy adults to estimate repertoire size and the extent of clonotype sharing between individuals. Each donor's leukapheresis produced roughly between about 0.8 and 10 billion PBMCs.

The investigation overall reported the following: Sampling was restricted to blood, and TCR repertoires in tissues likely differ from the TCR repertoires found in blood. Pairwise subsampling led to the expectation that sequencing depth would affect the degree of clonotype sharing among donors. The genetic and exposure-history diversity represented was limited by the small number of donors.

The donors were healthy, HIV-negative adults who had no recently reported acute infections or vaccinations. Every donor was a Caucasian adult living in Nashville, Tennessee, USA. For unsorted samples, 84 million or so PBMCs were counted, and genomic DNA was extracted using the QIAamp DNA Blood Mini kit. After blood collection by leukapheresis, PBMCs were isolated using Ficoll-Histopaque density gradient centrifugation and then cryopreserved in the vapor phase of liquid nitrogen. Using the deep immunoSEQ assay, TCR CDR3 regions were amplified from genomic DNA by multiplex PCR. Genomic DNA extracted from each cell subset was distributed evenly over all wells of several immunoSEQ 96-well plates, and each plate served as one replicate. For unsorted PBMC, each replicate PCR was loaded with roughly 330 ng genomic DNA, equivalent to 30,000 or so T cell genomes. Unsorted PBMC genomic DNA was sequenced across ten immunoSEQ deep assay plates. The purified libraries were quantified using a Qubit 3.0 fluorometer, sized with a Bioanalyzer 2100, and then quantified again using the KAPA Library Quantification kit. Each immunoSEQ 96-well plate was sequenced on its own single-read 150-cycle Illumina NextSeq 550 flow cell. As for the original processing: Because the immunoSEQ output included only junctional sequences and no quality scores, the filtering could not be the same as the filtering used for full-length reads. Sequences were annotated with PyIR, a Python wrapper for IgBLAST v1.9, and V/J genes and CDR3 were assigned using IMGT germline references. Reads were filtered out if the reads had weak V/J assignments (E-value above 1e-6), no CDR3, stop codons, out-of-frame junctions, or ambiguous translated residues. V3J clonotypes were defined as sequences sharing an identical inferred V gene, J gene, and CDR3 amino acid sequence. To compute the percentage overlap between repertoires, the number of shared unique clonotypes was divided by the size of the smaller repertoire. RTK rarefaction, the Chao1 estimator, and Recon v2.1 estimates of unobserved clonotypes were used to assess repertoire richness. The source is immuneACCESS, and TCRdb retained only in-frame sequences with V and J called. Part of the clones is not carried over; for the studies checked, unresolved V genes explain less than half of this, and the remainder is unexplained. The V and J calls and clone size are taken from that table; D and trimming were inferred from the DNA. The sample yields 550,000 to 600,000 clones; 70% to 80% were counted once. About 12% of the sample comes from the top ten.

This clone was counted a few times. Its target antigen remains unknown. No base quality information exists; no much larger clone differs at one position. The source is a woman in her thirties or forties in good health. Some clones in this sample may be carry-over from other donors' samples. Sequenced: PBMCs.

The CDR3 region: CASSLQENQPQHF. In nucleotide form, the sequence is TGTGCCAGCAGCTTACAGGAAAATCAGCCCCAGCATTTT. This chain is built from TRBV7-9 and TRBJ1-5; the D gene remains uncertain. Sequences SEHNR (CDR1) and FQNEAQ (CDR2) are obtained from the germline V gene (reference sequence). The CDR3 runs 13 residues from the cysteine to the phenylalanine. The kept DNA is CDR3 alone, 39 bases in frame from the first base. The V end loses 2 bases and the J end loses 4 bases, and a stretch of 6 bases separates them.